Listed below are T cell receptor beta chains from one sample, sequenced in a study of beta chain features in type 1 diabetes. The table came from immunoSEQ multiplex PCR; TCRdb's copy has only in-frame clones and leaves some out. This sample has tens of thousands of clones; around 32% occur once, and the top ten carry 0.35% to 0.45%. The sequencing input was stem cell memory CD4+ T cells from blood. The receptors were sampled from a woman under 30 in good health. CDR3s include the opening cysteine and the closing phenylalanine or tryptophan. D genes are given only for firm matches. Not every row has a clone size; where given, it reads once, few, many or a size class.

cdr3_aa: CASRPTGGEETQYF
cdr3_nt: TGTGCCAGCAGGCCGACAGGGGGCGAGGAGACCCAGTACTTC
d_call: TRBD1
clone_size: .
v_call: TRBV2
j_call: TRBJ2-5

cdr3_aa: CASSPPSEHYGYTF
cdr3_nt: TGCGCCAGCAGCCCGCCCTCGGAGCACTATGGCTACACCTTC
d_call: .
clone_size: .
v_call: TRBV5-1
j_call: TRBJ1-2

cdr3_aa: CASSQDREPSYEQYF
cdr3_nt: TGTGCCAGCAGCCAAGACAGGGAACCATCCTACGAGCAGTACTTC
d_call: .
clone_size: few
v_call: TRBV4-2
j_call: TRBJ2-7

cdr3_aa: CASSFGFGRPQNTGELFF
cdr3_nt: TGCGCCAGCAGCTTCGGTTTCGGGAGGCCGCAGAACACCGGGGAGCTGTTTTTT
d_call: TRBD2
clone_size: .
v_call: TRBV5-1
j_call: TRBJ2-2

cdr3_aa: CASSRQGAADTQYF
cdr3_nt: TGTGCCAGTAGTCGACAGGGGGCGGCAGATACGCAGTATTTT
d_call: TRBD1
clone_size: .
v_call: TRBV19
j_call: TRBJ2-3

cdr3_aa: CASSQPDRDEKLFF
cdr3_nt: TGTGCCAGCAGTCAACCGGACAGGGATGAAAAACTGTTTTTT
d_call: TRBD1
clone_size: .
v_call: TRBV6-1
j_call: TRBJ1-4

cdr3_aa: CASSIRGGETQYF
cdr3_nt: TGTGCCAGTAGTATCCGGGGGGGAGAGACCCAGTACTTC
d_call: TRBD2
clone_size: .
v_call: TRBV19
j_call: TRBJ2-5

cdr3_aa: CASSAGFGETQYF
cdr3_nt: TGTGCCAGCTCAGCGGGATTTGGGGAGACCCAGTACTTC
d_call: .
clone_size: few
v_call: TRBV18
j_call: TRBJ2-5

cdr3_aa: CASRQGQSNSPLHF
cdr3_nt: TGTGCCAGCAGGCAGGGCCAAAGTAATTCACCCCTCCACTTT
d_call: .
clone_size: .
v_call: TRBV2
j_call: TRBJ1-6

cdr3_aa: CASSPGNEENIQYF
cdr3_nt: TGTGCCAGCTCACCCGGGAATGAGGAAAACATTCAGTACTTC
d_call: .
clone_size: few
v_call: TRBV18
j_call: TRBJ2-4

cdr3_aa: CASSAGTGVNYGYTF
cdr3_nt: TGTGCCAGCAGTGCCGGGACAGGGGTAAACTATGGCTACACCTTC
d_call: TRBD1
clone_size: .
v_call: TRBV2
j_call: TRBJ1-2

cdr3_aa: CASSFPSGGGEAFF
cdr3_nt: TGCGCCAGCAGCTTCCCCTCAGGGGGAGGAGAAGCTTTCTTT
d_call: TRBD1
clone_size: few
v_call: TRBV5-1
j_call: TRBJ1-1

cdr3_aa: CASSLNGGGDTGELFF
cdr3_nt: TGTGCCAGCAGCCTAAACGGAGGTGGGGACACCGGGGAGCTGTTTTTT
d_call: .
clone_size: .
v_call: TRBV2
j_call: TRBJ2-2

cdr3_aa: CASTEGGRLNTEAFF
cdr3_nt: TGTGCCAGCACCGAGGGTGGCCGTTTGAACACTGAAGCTTTCTTT
d_call: .
clone_size: few
v_call: TRBV7-9
j_call: TRBJ1-1

cdr3_aa: CAGRQVSGANVLTF
cdr3_nt: TGTGCCGGACGACAGGTGTCTGGGGCCAACGTCCTGACTTTC
d_call: .
clone_size: few
v_call: TRBV2
j_call: TRBJ2-6

cdr3_aa: CASTKEGTEAFF
cdr3_nt: TGTGCCAGCACCAAGGAGGGGACTGAAGCTTTCTTT
d_call: .
clone_size: .
v_call: TRBV2
j_call: TRBJ1-1

cdr3_aa: CASSLDTATNEKLFF
cdr3_nt: TGTGCCAGCAGCTTGGATACAGCAACTAATGAAAAACTGTTTTTT
d_call: .
clone_size: few
v_call: TRBV5-4
j_call: TRBJ1-4

cdr3_aa: CASSLGRDYEQYF
cdr3_nt: TGCGCCAGCAGCCTGGGACGGGACTACGAGCAGTACTTC
d_call: .
clone_size: .
v_call: TRBV5-1
j_call: TRBJ2-7

cdr3_aa: CASGKGQSLYGYTF
cdr3_nt: TGTGCCAGTGGTAAGGGACAGTCACTCTATGGCTACACCTTC
d_call: TRBD1
clone_size: .
v_call: TRBV19
j_call: TRBJ1-2

cdr3_aa: CASSSGGANTGELFF
cdr3_nt: TGTGCCAGCAGCTCTGGCGGGGCGAACACCGGGGAGCTGTTTTTT
d_call: .
clone_size: .
v_call: TRBV11-3
j_call: TRBJ2-2

cdr3_aa: CAIDTQGQNYGYTF
cdr3_nt: TGTGCCATCGATACACAGGGACAAAACTATGGCTACACCTTC
d_call: .
clone_size: few
v_call: TRBV10-3
j_call: TRBJ1-2

cdr3_aa: CATSSLETGIGKLFF
cdr3_nt: TGTGCCACCAGCAGTCTAGAGACAGGGATAGGAAAACTGTTTTTT
d_call: TRBD1
clone_size: .
v_call: TRBV15
j_call: TRBJ1-4

cdr3_aa: CASSLDRGKEKLFF
cdr3_nt: TGTGCCAGCAGTTTGGACAGGGGAAAGGAAAAACTGTTTTTT
d_call: TRBD1
clone_size: .
v_call: TRBV2
j_call: TRBJ1-4

cdr3_aa: CASSDREETQYF
cdr3_nt: TGTGCCAGCAGTGACCGAGAAGAGACCCAGTACTTC
d_call: .
clone_size: .
v_call: TRBV2
j_call: TRBJ2-5

cdr3_aa: CATTGGGDQETQYF
cdr3_nt: TGTGCCACCACGGGAGGCGGGGACCAAGAGACCCAGTACTTC
d_call: TRBD2
clone_size: few
v_call: TRBV10-3
j_call: TRBJ2-5

cdr3_aa: CASSLARRGVHNEQFF
cdr3_nt: TGTGCTAGCAGCTTAGCCAGACGCGGGGTCCACAATGAGCAGTTCTTC
d_call: .
clone_size: .
v_call: TRBV7-7
j_call: TRBJ2-1

cdr3_aa: CSARTGVETQYF
cdr3_nt: TGCAGCGCCCGGACAGGGGTAGAGACCCAGTACTTC
d_call: TRBD1
clone_size: many
v_call: TRBV29-1
j_call: TRBJ2-5

cdr3_aa: CASSISLAGVRNNEQFF
cdr3_nt: TGTGCCAGTAGTATATCCCTAGCGGGAGTACGGAACAATGAGCAGTTCTTC
d_call: TRBD2
clone_size: .
v_call: TRBV19
j_call: TRBJ2-1

cdr3_aa: CASNFRTGGTDTQYF
cdr3_nt: TGTGCCAGTAACTTCAGGACAGGGGGCACAGATACGCAGTATTTT
d_call: TRBD1
clone_size: few
v_call: TRBV19
j_call: TRBJ2-3

cdr3_aa: CASSYEGQGISYEQYF
cdr3_nt: TGTGCCAGCAGTTACGAGGGACAGGGAATTTCCTACGAGCAGTACTTC
d_call: TRBD1
clone_size: .
v_call: TRBV6-6
j_call: TRBJ2-7

cdr3_aa: CSVGRDYGYTF
cdr3_nt: TGCAGCGTCGGTAGAGACTATGGCTACACCTTC
d_call: .
clone_size: few
v_call: TRBV29-1
j_call: TRBJ1-2

cdr3_aa: CAIGTSGGDTQYF
cdr3_nt: TGTGCCATTGGGACTAGCGGGGGAGATACGCAGTATTTT
d_call: TRBD2
clone_size: few
v_call: TRBV19
j_call: TRBJ2-3

cdr3_aa: CASSLGGQPNSPLHF
cdr3_nt: TGTGCCAGCAGCTTAGGGGGGCAGCCCAATTCACCCCTCCACTTT
d_call: .
clone_size: once
v_call: TRBV7-6
j_call: TRBJ1-6

cdr3_aa: CASSPFPTGTSGRRETQYF
cdr3_nt: TGTGCCAGCTCACCATTCCCTACCGGGACTAGCGGGAGACGAGAGACCCAGTACTTC
d_call: TRBD2
clone_size: .
v_call: TRBV18
j_call: TRBJ2-5

cdr3_aa: CAWETQGVNYGYTF
cdr3_nt: TGTGCCTGGGAAACACAGGGGGTAAACTATGGCTACACCTTC
d_call: TRBD1
clone_size: .
v_call: TRBV30
j_call: TRBJ1-2

cdr3_aa: CASSLYTNTGELFF
cdr3_nt: TGTGCTAGCAGCTTATATACGAACACCGGGGAGCTGTTTTTT
d_call: .
clone_size: .
v_call: TRBV7-7
j_call: TRBJ2-2

cdr3_aa: CASSQSRTGSYGYTF
cdr3_nt: TGCGCCAGCAGCCAATCCCGGACAGGGAGCTATGGCTACACCTTC
d_call: TRBD1
clone_size: few
v_call: TRBV4-3
j_call: TRBJ1-2

cdr3_aa: CASKLTGAQNIQYF
cdr3_nt: TGTGCCAGCAAGCTGACAGGGGCCCAAAACATTCAGTACTTC
d_call: TRBD1
clone_size: .
v_call: TRBV6-5
j_call: TRBJ2-4

cdr3_aa: CASSPRTGVGNQPQHF
cdr3_nt: TGTGCCAGTAGTCCCCGGACAGGGGTCGGCAATCAGCCCCAGCATTTT
d_call: TRBD1
clone_size: .
v_call: TRBV19
j_call: TRBJ1-5

cdr3_aa: CASISSGISETQYF
cdr3_nt: TGTGCCAGCATCTCTAGCGGGATTAGTGAGACCCAGTACTTC
d_call: TRBD2
clone_size: .
v_call: TRBV7-9
j_call: TRBJ2-5

cdr3_aa: CATRGTDYNEQFF
cdr3_nt: TGCGCCACCCGGGGGACAGATTACAATGAGCAGTTCTTC
d_call: .
clone_size: .
v_call: TRBV5-1
j_call: TRBJ2-1

cdr3_aa: CASSKRWTGSNEQFF
cdr3_nt: TGTGCCAGCAGCAAGAGGTGGACAGGGTCGAATGAGCAGTTCTTC
d_call: TRBD1
clone_size: few
v_call: TRBV5-8
j_call: TRBJ2-1

cdr3_aa: CASSLPEGYGYTF
cdr3_nt: TGCGCCAGCAGCTTGCCCGAGGGCTATGGCTACACCTTC
d_call: .
clone_size: .
v_call: TRBV5-1
j_call: TRBJ1-2

cdr3_aa: CASSLPGQSSYNEQFF
cdr3_nt: TGTGCCAGCAGTTTACCAGGACAGAGCTCCTACAATGAGCAGTTCTTC
d_call: .
clone_size: few
v_call: TRBV27
j_call: TRBJ2-1

cdr3_aa: CAWKGDSYGYTF
cdr3_nt: TGTGCCTGGAAAGGGGACAGCTATGGCTACACCTTC
d_call: TRBD1
clone_size: few
v_call: TRBV30
j_call: TRBJ1-2

cdr3_aa: CASSGRLRMDTEAFF
cdr3_nt: TGTGCCAGCAGTGGACGACTTCGCATGGACACTGAAGCTTTCTTT
d_call: .
clone_size: .
v_call: TRBV6-1
j_call: TRBJ1-1

cdr3_aa: CASSPWTSGRTDTQYF
cdr3_nt: TGTGCCAGCAGCCCCTGGACTAGCGGGCGCACAGATACGCAGTATTTT
d_call: TRBD2
clone_size: .
v_call: TRBV11-2
j_call: TRBJ2-3

cdr3_aa: CASSSATAGSNQPQHF
cdr3_nt: TGTGCCAGCAGCTCGGCGACGGCGGGGAGCAATCAGCCCCAGCATTTT
d_call: .
clone_size: .
v_call: TRBV7-8
j_call: TRBJ1-5

cdr3_aa: CASSPSRGTRTGELFF
cdr3_nt: TGTGCCAGCAGCCCATCCCGGGGGACGAGGACCGGGGAGCTGTTTTTT
d_call: .
clone_size: few
v_call: TRBV7-8
j_call: TRBJ2-2

cdr3_aa: CASSSTREGWNTGELFF
cdr3_nt: TGCGCCAGCAGCTCGACTCGGGAGGGTTGGAACACCGGGGAGCTGTTTTTT
d_call: TRBD2
clone_size: .
v_call: TRBV5-1
j_call: TRBJ2-2

cdr3_aa: CASSDRGNTEAFF
cdr3_nt: TGTGCCAGTAGTGACAGGGGGAACACTGAAGCTTTCTTT
d_call: TRBD1
clone_size: few
v_call: TRBV19
j_call: TRBJ1-1

cdr3_aa: CASRLQAEGYEQYF
cdr3_nt: TGTGCCAGCAGACTGCAAGCGGAAGGCTACGAGCAGTACTTC
d_call: .
clone_size: .
v_call: TRBV2
j_call: TRBJ2-7

cdr3_aa: CASSSGTGDGGYTF
cdr3_nt: TGTGCCAGCAGCTCCGGGACAGGGGATGGAGGCTACACCTTC
d_call: TRBD1
clone_size: few
v_call: TRBV7-2
j_call: TRBJ1-2

cdr3_aa: CAISESPAGGKKDEQFF
cdr3_nt: TGTGCCATCAGTGAGTCGCCAGCGGGGGGTAAAAAGGATGAGCAGTTCTTC
d_call: TRBD2
clone_size: .
v_call: TRBV10-3
j_call: TRBJ2-1

cdr3_aa: CASSLDPQQVTEAFF
cdr3_nt: TGTGCCAGCAGCTTGGATCCCCAACAAGTGACTGAAGCTTTCTTT
d_call: .
clone_size: .
v_call: TRBV5-4
j_call: TRBJ1-1